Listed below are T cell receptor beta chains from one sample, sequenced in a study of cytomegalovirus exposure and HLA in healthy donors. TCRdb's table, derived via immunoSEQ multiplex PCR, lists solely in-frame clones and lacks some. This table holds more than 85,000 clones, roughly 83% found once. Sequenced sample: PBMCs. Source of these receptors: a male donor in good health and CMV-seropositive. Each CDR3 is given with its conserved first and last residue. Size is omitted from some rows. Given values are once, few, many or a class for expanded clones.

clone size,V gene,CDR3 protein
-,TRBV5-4,CASSLAGGQDEQFF
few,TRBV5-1,CASSGGDRASYQETQYF
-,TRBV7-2,CASSLAGTGNYGYTF
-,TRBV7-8,CASSFEGATQYF
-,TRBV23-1,CASSPPHPGNTIYF
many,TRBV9,CASSVARVNTGELFF
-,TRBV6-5,CASSYSGGTEAFF
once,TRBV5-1,CASSLAGQGSGETQYF
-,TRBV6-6,CASSTSYGYTF
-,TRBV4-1,CASSQERGGITEAFF
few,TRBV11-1,CASSLGLSGGAGELFF
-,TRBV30,CAWSAGTGRHEQYF
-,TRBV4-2,CASSQEPDKLGSYGYTF
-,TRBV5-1,CASRPLSGVSPYNEQFF
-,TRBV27,CASGRTGVPEQYF
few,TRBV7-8,CASSRTRSPYEQYF
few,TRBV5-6,CASSLRWQDEQYF
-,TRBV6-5,CASFGGQSYNEQFF
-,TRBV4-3,CASSQVTGTSSPLHF
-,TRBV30,CAWKPYGVYVSTDTQYF
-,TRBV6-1,CASSVDSGNQPQHF
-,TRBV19,CASTGFSGNTIYF
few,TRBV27,CASARGYEQYF
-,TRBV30,CAWSRGGDQPQHF
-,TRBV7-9,CASSPGTGRVGTEAFF
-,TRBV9,CASSVGSLGGGNEKLFF
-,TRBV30,CAWSVSLGEGDGYTF
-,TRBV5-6,CASSPLGAAYEQYF
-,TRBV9,CASSAGGAGNTIYF
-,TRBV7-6,CASSRTSGGTDTQYF
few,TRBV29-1,CSVDGQGGTEAFF
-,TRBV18,CASSAELGSRRETQYF
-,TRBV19,CASSIDKKTGNTEAFF
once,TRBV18,CASSPSSQGPSGDGYTF
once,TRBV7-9,CASSSRTSVTDTQYF
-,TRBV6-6,CASKGTASYGYTF
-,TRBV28,CASITTGNYEQYF
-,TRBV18,CASSPAVAGTEAFF
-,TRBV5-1,CASSLRGVEQETQYF
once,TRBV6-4,CASSDHRKNTGELFF
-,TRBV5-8,CASSLGGSPSYEQYF
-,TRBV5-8,CASSSGGRGWQPQHF
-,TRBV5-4,CASSLSGISPDTQYF
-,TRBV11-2,CASSIGGPGTF
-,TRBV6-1,CASSEAGGSTEAFF